Each of the 32 T cell receptor beta chains below was sequenced from the same sample in a study of early T cells in non-severe SARS-CoV-2 infection. MiXCR, run by TCRdb on the 5' RACE reads, gives a single entry per CDR3 protein. The sample has fewer than 65,000 distinct CDR3 sequences; around 12% are singletons. Sequenced sample: whole blood. These receptors were collected from an adult who was a healthcare worker with PCR-confirmed SARS-CoV-2 infection or an uninfected control (not recorded which).

The rearrangement links TRBV3-1 to TRBJ1-2; 11 bases are a match to TRBD1. CDR1 is LGHDT, CDR2 YNNKEL, per germline (reference sequence). The CDR3 spans 15 residues. The junction had 4 bases not matched to a gene; V was cut back by 2 bases and J by 5 bases. CDR3 sequence reads: CASSQNRDRGYGYTF. CDR3 bases: TGTGCCAGCAGCCAAAACCGGGACAGGGGGTATGGCTACACCTTC.

The chain links TRBV30 to TRBJ2-1; D is undetermined. The CDR3 extends over 14 amino acids. The germline V and J ends were trimmed by 2 bases and 9 bases, with 17 bases remaining between them. Germline V gene data show CDR1 as GTSNPN and CDR2 as SVGIG (reference sequence). The CDR3 protein is CAWSFGTPRSEQFF. The CDR3, as DNA: TGTGCCTGGAGTTTTGGAACCCCTCGAAGTGAGCAGTTCTTC.

The chain carries TRBV20-1 and TRBJ1-2, with D possibly being TRBD1 (6 bases). The germline CDR1 and CDR2 sequences are DFQATT and SNEGSKA (reference sequence). The CDR3 totals 14 residues. V gave up 3 bases and J gave up 4 bases, with 15 bases separating them. The CDR3 region has the DNA TGCAGTGCTAGTAGGGACATAAGATCCTATGGCTACACCTTC. This codes for CSASRDIRSYGYTF.

The chain employs TRBV4-2 and TRBJ2-5; 14 nucleotides match TRBD2. After removal of 4 bases from V and 5 bases from J, the junction contained 6 bases not matched to a gene. The CDR3 contains 16 residues. Germline CDR1 and CDR2: LGHNA and YNFKEQ. The CDR3 spells CASSRGLAGGFETQYF. In DNA form, the CDR3 reads TGTGCCAGCAGCCGAGGACTAGCGGGGGGATTTGAGACCCAGTACTTC.

The V call is TRBV19, the J call TRBJ1-2; TRBD1 matches at 7 bases. This CDR3 region has 17 residues. J was trimmed by 6 bases and V by 3 bases; bases with no gene match: 16. Germline loops: CDR1 LNHDA, CDR2 SQIVND (reference sequence). CDR3 loop: CASSIPPRQGGFNGYTF. DNA of the CDR3: TGTGCCAGTAGTATCCCTCCACGACAGGGCGGTTTCAATGGCTACACCTTC.

The chain employs TRBV27 and TRBJ2-2, with 7 bases identical to TRBD1. V lost 6 bases, J lost 3 bases, and 4 bases stayed unmatched. The CDR3 has 14 residues. CDR1 and CDR2 (germline): MNHEY, SMNVEV (reference sequence). The CDR3 region has the DNA TGTGCCAGCAGCCGGGACAGATACACCGGGGAGCTGTTTTTT. This gives the protein CASSRDRYTGELFF.

The chain couples TRBV24-1 to TRBJ2-3, with D maybe TRBD1 (6 bases). In germline, CDR1 is KGHDR, CDR2 SFDVKD. CDR3 length: 16 residues. Trimming took 10 bases from V and 0 from J, leaving 19 bases between them. The chain's CDR3 is CATFPPRTASTDTQYF. Here the CDR3 DNA reads TGTGCCACTTTTCCGCCCCGGACAGCTAGCACAGATACGCAGTATTTT.

The chain combines TRBV28 with TRBJ1-6; D ambiguous. This CDR3 contains 16 residues. Germline-derived CDR1 and CDR2 are MDHEN and SYDVKM. V was cut by 5 bases and J by 0 bases, with 11 bases left in between. The CDR3 DNA reads as TGTGCCAGCAGTCCTCTATTGGGCTCCTATAATTCACCCCTCCACTTT. This encodes CASSPLLGSYNSPLHF.

This clonotype was detected a few times. The chain recombines TRBV20-1 with TRBJ2-1; 7 bases are shared with TRBD1. The V gene end was trimmed by 4 bases and the J gene end by 12 bases; junction bases not matched to a gene: 6. The CDR3 totals 11 residues. Germline V gene sequence: CDR1 DFQATT, CDR2 SNEGSKA (reference sequence). In DNA form, the CDR3 reads TGCAGTGCTACCAGGCGACAGGGGCAGTTCTTC. It translates to CSATRRQGQFF.

This clonotype has only a few counts. This chain links TRBV29-1 with TRBJ2-7, with unresolved D. CDR1 and CDR2 from the germline V gene are SQVTM and ANQGSEA. The ends were cut back, 2 bases at V and 3 bases at J, with 8 bases in the middle. The CDR3 has 12 amino acids. The CDR3 coding sequence is TGCAGCGTTGAAACTACAAACTACGAGCAGTACTTC. Translated, it gives CSVETTNYEQYF.

This clonotype was seen a few times. The V call is TRBV3-1, the J call TRBJ1-5; D not certain. The germline V and J ends were trimmed by 1 base and 4 bases, with 5 bases remaining between them. Germline lookup yields CDR1 LGHDT and CDR2 YNNKEL (reference sequence). There are 13 residues in the CDR3. The DNA for the CDR3 is TGTGCCAGCAGCCAAGGGGCGAATCAGCCCCAGCATTTT. Protein: CASSQGANQPQHF.

This clonotype was counted a few times. This chain links TRBV11-1 with TRBJ1-1, with D perhaps TRBD1 (5 bases). V was shortened by 6 bases and J by 8 bases, with 10 bases between the two germline ends. The CDR3 is 11 residues long. Germline CDR1 SGHAT, CDR2 FQDESV (reference sequence). The CDR3 region is CASRSWGEAFF. The CDR3 coding sequence is TGTGCCAGCAGGAGCTGGGGGGAAGCTTTCTTT. Supplemented by reference TRBV11-1 and TRBJ1-1, the full variable domain reads EAEVAQSPRYKITEKSQAVAFWCDPISGHATLYWYRQILGQGPELLVQFQDESVVDDSQLPKDRFSAERLKGVDSTLKIQPAELGDSAMYLCASRSWGEAFFGQGTRLTVV.

In its sample, this clonotype was seen many times. This chain connects TRBV11-3 to TRBJ2-3, with 7 positions matching TRBD1. The germline CDR1 and CDR2 sequences are SGHNT and YENEEA. Trimming at V came to 1 base and at J to 3 bases, leaving 4 bases not matched to a gene. This CDR3 comprises 15 residues. CDR3 in amino acids: CASSLGGGSTDTQYF. The CDR3 region has the DNA TGTGCCAGCAGCTTAGGAGGGGGCTCGACAGATACGCAGTATTTT.

This chain joins TRBV2 and TRBJ1-4; tentative D call: TRBD1 (6 bases). There are 17 residues in the CDR3. Germline loops: CDR1 SNHLY, CDR2 FYNNEI. Trimming stripped 2 bases from V and 0 bases from J, with 13 bases between. The chain's CDR3 is CASSEMRRGATNEKLFF. The CDR3 region has the DNA TGTGCCAGCAGTGAAATGAGGAGGGGGGCAACTAATGAAAAACTGTTTTTT.

The chain employs TRBV27 and TRBJ2-3, with 7 positions matching TRBD1. Germline V CDR1 and CDR2: MNHEY, SMNVEV (reference sequence). Trimming took 5 bases from V and 2 from J; bases not matched to a gene: 4. This CDR3 is 14 amino acids long. The CDR3 DNA sequence: TGTGCCAGCAGTCGGGACAGCATCACAGATACGCAGTATTTT. This gives the protein CASSRDSITDTQYF.

In this sample, this clonotype turned up many times. The CDR3 is CSARDPVGVNEQFF. CDR3 sequence (DNA): TGCAGTGCTAGAGACCCCGTTGGGGTCAATGAGCAGTTCTTC. The chain uses TRBV20-1 and TRBJ2-1, with D unclear. CDR3 length equals 14 residues. CDR1 and CDR2 from the germline V gene are DFQATT and SNEGSKA (reference sequence). V dropped 0 bases and J dropped 6 bases, with 12 bases sitting between them.

The CDR3: CASTPTMATYEQYF. As DNA, the CDR3 is TGTGCCAGCACCCCTACGATGGCAACCTACGAGCAGTACTTC. The chain employs TRBV5-5 and TRBJ2-7; no clear D gene. The CDR3 is made up of 14 amino acids. Germline CDR1 and CDR2: SGHKS and YYEKEE (reference sequence). The V and J ends lost 6 bases and 2 bases respectively, with 15 bases between them.

The V gene is TRBV25-1, the J gene TRBJ2-5; 10 bases line up with TRBD2. This CDR3 region has 17 residues. Unmatched junction bases numbered 9, after V lost 2 bases and J lost 3 bases. Germline CDR1 and CDR2: MGHDK and SYGVNS. CDR3 in DNA: TGTGCCAGCAGTGAAATGGGTAGCGGGGGGTCGAAAGAGACCCAGTACTTC. Protein sequence: CASSEMGSGGSKETQYF.

There are many counts of this clonotype. The gene calls are TRBV7-6 and TRBJ2-1, with 9 bases fitting TRBD1. The CDR3 extends over 14 amino acids. CDR1 is SGHVS and CDR2 is FNYEAQ in the germline V gene. The V segment lost 5 bases and the J segment 8 bases; nucleotides outside the gene matches: 7. The chain's CDR3 is CASSVGTGTYEQFF. The DNA of the CDR3 is TGTGCCAGCAGCGTAGGGACAGGGACGTATGAGCAGTTCTTC.

This clonotype was detected a few times. V usage is TRBV2 and J usage is TRBJ1-2, with 7 bases matching TRBD1. CDR3 size: 14 residues. V lost 2 bases, J lost 8 bases, and 8 bases stayed unmatched. CDR1 SNHLY and CDR2 FYNNEI come from the germline V gene. This chain's CDR3 is CASSERRQGEGYTF. The CDR3 DNA reads TGTGCCAGCAGTGAACGTAGACAGGGTGAGGGCTACACCTTC.

The V gene is TRBV9, the J gene TRBJ1-3; D unclear. This CDR3 has 11 residues. Trimming left V 0 bases short and J 7 bases short, with 2 bases between. Germline V gene lookup returns CDR1 SGDLS and CDR2 YYNGEE. The DNA of the CDR3 is TGTGCCAGCAGCGTAGGGAACACCATATATTTT. This encodes CASSVGNTIYF.

There are many counts of this clonotype. V is TRBV29-1 and J is TRBJ2-7; TRBD1 matches at 8 bases. The V and J ends lost 1 base and 6 bases, in that order; junction bases with no gene match: 5. In germline, CDR1 is SQVTM, CDR2 ANQGSEA. The CDR3 spans 13 residues. CDR3 bases: TGCAGCGTTGAAGGAGGACAGGGCGGCGAGCAGTACTTC. It codes for CSVEGGQGGEQYF.

The gene calls are TRBV29-1 and TRBJ2-6; D remains unclear. Germline CDR1 and CDR2: SQVTM and ANQGSEA. The CDR3 extends over 14 amino acids. Trimming removed 4 bases from V and 2 bases from J, with 9 bases in between. The CDR3 DNA reads as TGCAGCGTTGGTGCAGTGACTGGGGCCAACGTCCTGACTTTC. This sequence encodes CSVGAVTGANVLTF.

This clonotype was seen ten or more times. This chain uses TRBV4-3 with TRBJ1-6; D gene ambiguous. The germline CDR1 and CDR2 sequences are LGHNA and YSLEER. Trimming left V 0 bases short and J 2 bases short, with 8 bases between. The CDR3 runs 16 residues. The CDR3 here is CASSQDLWAYNSPLHF. The CDR3 DNA is TGCGCCAGCAGCCAAGATTTATGGGCCTATAATTCACCCCTCCACTTT.

This clonotype was detected a few times. This chain connects TRBV5-1 to TRBJ2-7; D is perhaps TRBD1 or TRBD2 (5 bases each). Deletions cut 3 bases from V and 3 bases from J, with 13 bases between. Germline assignment: CDR1 SGHRS and CDR2 YFSETQ. The CDR3 is made up of 14 amino acids. CDR3 residues: CASSSTGPHYEQYF. The CDR3 nucleotides are TGCGCCAGCAGCTCTACGGGACCTCACTACGAGCAGTACTTC.

This clonotype was recorded a few times. This chain joins TRBV2 and TRBJ2-1; 8 bases agree with TRBD1. Trimming cost V 6 bases and J 2 bases; bases outside gene matches: 6. This CDR3 has 15 amino acids. Germline V gene data show CDR1 as SNHLY and CDR2 as FYNNEI. CDR3 DNA sequence: TGTGCCAGCAGATTCGGACAGGGTGCCTACAATGAGCAGTTCTTC. Residues: CASRFGQGAYNEQFF.

The CDR3 nucleotides read TGTGCCAGCAGTTCAGGAAACACCGGGGAGCTGTTTTTT. It specifies CASSSGNTGELFF. The chain employs TRBV6-5 and TRBJ2-2; D is uncertain. Germline V gives CDR1 MNHEY, CDR2 SVGAGI. CDR3 length: 13 residues. The V and J ends lost 4 bases and 2 bases respectively, with 5 bases between them.

The chain has TRBV6-6 and TRBJ1-5, with no clear D. V lost 6 bases, J lost 5 bases, and 5 bases lay in between. The CDR3 is 11 residues long. The V gene's germline CDR1 is MNHNY and CDR2 SVGAGI (reference sequence). CDR3 sequence (DNA): TGTGCCAGCAGAAAGGATCAGCCCCAGCATTTT. Its translation is CASRKDQPQHF.

The chain combines TRBV29-1 with TRBJ1-2, with 7 bases that match TRBD1. Germline values: CDR1 SQVTM, CDR2 ANQGSEA. V lost 4 bases to trimming and J lost 7 bases; unmatched junction nucleotides: 9. This CDR3 comprises 13 residues. DNA of the CDR3: TGCAGCGTTGCCGAGGGGGCGATGATTGGCTACACCTTC. Amino acid sequence: CSVAEGAMIGYTF. The complete variable domain, with remaining parts taken from reference TRBV29-1 and TRBJ1-2, reads SAVISQKPSRDICQRGTSLTIQCQVDSQVTMMFWYRQQPGQSLTLIATANQGSEATYESGFVIDKFPISRPNLTFSTLTVSNMSPEDSSIYLCSVAEGAMIGYTFGSGTRLTVV.

This clonotype was seen repeatedly, ten times or more. This sequence joins TRBV12-3 or TRBV12-4 and TRBJ1-5; D possibly corresponds to TRBD1 (5 bases). Trimming shortened V by 5 bases and J by 1 base, and 12 bases separated the two germline ends. The CDR3 spans 15 residues. The CDR3 DNA sequence: TGTGCCAGCAGTCCTCATCAGGGCAGCAATCAGCCCCAGCATTTT. Translation: CASSPHQGSNQPQHF.

Ten or more counts support this clonotype. This chain joins TRBV5-1 and TRBJ2-4; 10 positions match TRBD1. Per the germline V gene, CDR1 is SGHRS and CDR2 is YFSETQ. Trimming took 0 bases from V and 2 from J; bases not matched to a gene: 2. The CDR3 is 16 amino acids. The CDR3 nucleotides read TGCGCCAGCAGCTTGGGACAGGGGGCCCCCAAAAACATTCAGTACTTC. This codes for CASSLGQGAPKNIQYF.

This clonotype was picked up a small number of times. As the CDR3 is not closed by the conserved phenylalanine or tryptophan, this likely results from a read error. The DNA is omitted, as the CDR3 cannot be located on it reliably, and the CDR3 follows TCRdb's listing. The chain carries TRBV29-1 and TRBJ2-1; TRBD1, as called in the table, went unchecked against the DNA. CDR1 is SQVTM and CDR2 is ANQGSEA in the germline V gene. The CDR3 sequence runs 9 residues, both termini included. The CDR3 protein is CSVGAEGVR.